These 21 T cell receptor beta chains were all obtained from the same sample, sequenced in a study of cytomegalovirus exposure and HLA in healthy donors. With 60 Vbeta and 13 Jbeta primers, the PCR was carried out. Sequenced by immunoSEQ multiplex PCR; TCRdb stores in-frame clones only, minus some. The table has approximately 61,000 clones, around 64% seen once. Sequencing was carried out using PBMCs. The receptors stem from a woman in her forties or fifties in good health and CMV-seronegative.

The CDR3 here is CATSRDLQGQQPQHF. The DNA of the CDR3 is TGTGCCACCAGCAGAGATCTCCAGGGTCAACAGCCCCAGCATTTT. This chain uses TRBV15 with TRBJ1-5; D is perhaps TRBD1 (5 bases). Germline V lookup: CDR1 LNHNV, CDR2 YYDKDF (reference sequence). The CDR3 consists of 15 residues. The ends were cut back, 0 bases at V and 7 bases at J, with 13 bases in the middle.

V is TRBV5-1 and J is TRBJ2-1; 9 bases are a match to TRBD2. This CDR3 spans 16 amino acids. With V trimmed by 0 bases and J by 9 bases, 10 bases remained unmatched. Germline loops: CDR1 SGHRS, CDR2 YFSETQ. The CDR3 coding sequence is TGCGCCAGCAGCTTGGCCGCGCTAGCGGGAAAGGGTGAGCAGTTCTTC. Encoded protein: CASSLAALAGKGEQFF. Looking up the rest from reference TRBV5-1 and TRBJ2-1 gives the full variable domain: KAGVTQTPRYLIKTRGQQVTLSCSPISGHRSVSWYQQTPGQGLQFLFEYFSETQRNKGNFPGRFSGRQFSNSRSEMNVSTLELGDSALYLCASSLAALAGKGEQFFGPGTRLTVL.

This rearrangement joins TRBV30 to TRBJ2-5, with D unresolved. The length of the CDR3 is 12 residues. Trimming stripped 2 bases from V and 4 bases from J, with 8 bases between. Germline V gene data show CDR1 as GTSNPN and CDR2 as SVGIG (reference sequence). CDR3 loop: CAWSSRAETQYF. As DNA, the CDR3 is TGTGCCTGGAGTTCACGAGCAGAGACCCAGTACTTC.

V is TRBV4-1 and J is TRBJ2-7, with 12 bases that match TRBD2. The V gene's germline CDR1 is MGHRA and CDR2 YSYEKL. The CDR3 consists of 22 residues. V gave up 0 bases and J gave up 0 bases; unmatched junction bases: 18. The CDR3 DNA follows: TGCGCCAGCAGCCAAGATCTGACTTGGGGGCTAGCGGGAGGGGGTAGCTCCTACGAGCAGTACTTC. It is translated as CASSQDLTWGLAGGGSSYEQYF.

V and J are TRBV5-1 and TRBJ1-1, with 8 bases fitting TRBD1. J was trimmed by 5 bases and V by 0 bases; bases with no gene match: 6. Germline CDR1 reads SGHRS; CDR2 reads YFSETQ. The CDR3 totals 15 residues. CDR3 region: CASSLGTGSGTEAFF. The CDR3 DNA follows: TGCGCCAGCAGCTTGGGGACAGGGAGCGGAACTGAAGCTTTCTTT.

This clone appeared once. For the CDR3, the DNA is TGTGCCAGCAGCCCACAGGGGACAGTTAATGAAAAACTGTTTTTT. It encodes CASSPQGTVNEKLFF. The V call is TRBV7-9, the J call TRBJ1-4; 7 bases fit TRBD1. This CDR3 contains 15 residues. Trimming at V came to 5 bases and at J to 4 bases, leaving 7 bases not matched to a gene. The germline gives CDR1 SEHNR, CDR2 FQNEAQ (reference sequence). Complete variable domain (other parts from reference TRBV7-9 and TRBJ1-4): DTGVSQNPRHKITKRGQNVTFRCDPISEHNRLYWYRQTLGQGPEFLTYFQNEAQLEKSRLLSDRFSAERPKGSFSTLEIQRTEQGDSAMYLCASSPQGTVNEKLFFGSGTQLSVL.

This rearrangement joins TRBV7-3 to TRBJ2-3, with a possible D match to TRBD2 (6 bases). The CDR3 totals 15 residues. Per the germline V gene, CDR1 is SGHTA and CDR2 is FQGTGA. The ends were cut back, 5 bases at V and 0 bases at J, with 12 bases in the middle. CDR3 sequence: CASSRGSPSTDTQYF. For the CDR3, the DNA is TGTGCCAGCAGCCGGGGGTCCCCTAGCACAGATACGCAGTATTTT.

This clone was seen a handful of times. The chain joins TRBV2 to TRBJ1-2; D is unclear. This CDR3 has 11 amino acids. Germline-derived CDR1 and CDR2 are SNHLY and FYNNEI. V was pared by 4 bases and J by 9 bases, with 9 bases between. The CDR3 bases are TGTGCCAGCAGTGCAGAACAGAGCTACACCTTC. As protein: CASSAEQSYTF. Drawing the rest from reference TRBV2 and TRBJ1-2, the complete variable domain is EPEVTQTPSHQVTQMGQEVILRCVPISNHLYFYWYRQILGQKVEFLVSFYNNEISEKSEIFDDQFSVERPDGSNFTLKIRSTKLEDSAMYFCASSAEQSYTFGSGTRLTVV.

This chain links TRBV19 with TRBJ2-7; D remains unclear. Trimming removed 6 bases from V and 3 bases from J, with 6 bases in between. Germline V lookup: CDR1 LNHDA, CDR2 SQIVND (reference sequence). The CDR3 extends over 11 amino acids. In DNA form, the CDR3 reads TGTGCCAGTAGCCGGTACTACGAGCAGTACTTC. Translated, it gives CASSRYYEQYF.

The rearrangement links TRBV14 to TRBJ2-7; the match to TRBD2 covers 8 bases. CDR1 is SGHDN and CDR2 is FVKESK in the germline V gene. The V gene end was trimmed by 4 bases and the J gene end by 4 bases; junction bases not matched to a gene: 12. The length of the CDR3 is 16 residues. CDR3: CASSPSSAGDRYEQYF. CDR3 DNA: TGTGCCAGCAGCCCCTCCTCAGCGGGGGATAGGTACGAGCAGTACTTC.

J is TRBJ2-3 and V is TRBV6-5; TRBD2 agrees at 11 bases. Germline values: CDR1 MNHEY, CDR2 SVGAGI. V dropped 2 bases and J dropped 4; count of bases not matched to a gene: 2. The CDR3 is made up of 15 amino acids. CDR3 sequence reads: CASSYTSGSPDTQYF. The CDR3, as DNA: TGTGCCAGCAGTTACACTAGCGGGAGCCCAGATACGCAGTATTTT.

This chain joins TRBV6-5 and TRBJ1-5, with D maybe TRBD1 (6 bases). Trimming cost V 6 bases and J 7 bases, with 16 bases left between them. Germline loops: CDR1 MNHEY, CDR2 SVGAGI. The CDR3 totals 14 residues. CDR3 loop: CASRATGIRQPQHF. The CDR3 nucleotides read TGTGCCAGCAGAGCCACAGGGATCCGACAGCCCCAGCATTTT.

V usage is TRBV9 and J usage is TRBJ2-1; 9 nucleotides match TRBD2. The V and J ends lost 3 bases and 5 bases, in that order; junction bases with no gene match: 9. This CDR3 is built from 16 residues. Per germline, CDR1 SGDLS and CDR2 YYNGEE. The CDR3 DNA sequence: TGTGCCAGCAGCGCCAGGGCCCTAGCGGGACACAATGAGCAGTTCTTC. This translates into CASSARALAGHNEQFF.

This clone was found a few times. The rearrangement joins TRBV11-3 to TRBJ2-1, with 7 positions matching TRBD2. V lost 4 bases and J lost 9; bases outside the gene matches: 6. Germline CDR1 and CDR2: SGHNT and YENEEA. The CDR3 has 13 amino acids. CDR3 sequence (DNA): TGTGCCAGCAGCTCCTACTGGGGGGGTGAGCAGTTCTTC. Translation gives CASSSYWGGEQFF.

CDR3: CAIPKPGKPYEQYF. For the CDR3, the DNA is TGTGCCATTCCTAAGCCCGGGAAACCCTACGAGCAGTACTTC. The chain combines TRBV7-9 with TRBJ2-7; D is perhaps TRBD2 (5 bases). CDR3 length equals 14 residues. V shed 10 bases and J shed 2 bases, with 18 bases lying between them. Germline V CDR1 and CDR2: SEHNR, FQNEAQ (reference sequence).

The V call is TRBV4-1, the J call TRBJ2-1; TRBD1 agrees at 9 bases. V shed 2 bases and J 8 bases; nucleotides not matched to a gene: 4. Per germline, CDR1 MGHRA and CDR2 YSYEKL. This CDR3 has 14 residues. The chain's CDR3 is CASSQTGQGDEQFF. The CDR3 DNA follows: TGCGCCAGCAGCCAAACGGGACAGGGTGATGAGCAGTTCTTC.

The rearrangement uses TRBV13 and TRBJ2-7; 9 bases are a match to TRBD1. Germline trimming cut 4 bases from V and 2 bases from J; bases unmatched to any gene: 3. This CDR3 has 14 amino acids. Germline CDR1 PRHDT, CDR2 FYEKMQ (reference sequence). The CDR3 protein is CASSSGQGTYEQYF. For the CDR3, the DNA is TGTGCCAGCAGCTCAGGACAGGGGACCTACGAGCAGTACTTC.

The chain combines TRBV30 with TRBJ1-4; perhaps TRBD1 as D (6 bases). The CDR3 is 16 amino acids. Trimming shortened V by 5 bases and J by 3 bases, and 19 bases separated the two germline ends. In germline, CDR1 is GTSNPN, CDR2 SVGIG (reference sequence). The chain's CDR3 is CAWSQGPKGPNEKLFF. DNA for the CDR3: TGTGCCTGGTCACAGGGCCCTAAGGGGCCTAATGAAAAACTGTTTTTT.

This chain joins TRBV2 and TRBJ2-2, with D possibly matching TRBD1 (6 bases). The V and J ends lost 4 bases and 7 bases respectively, with 13 bases between them. This CDR3 comprises 14 residues. Germline V CDR1 and CDR2: SNHLY, FYNNEI. The CDR3 coding sequence is TGTGCCAGCAGTGTTGGCAGGGGATTCGGGGAGCTGTTTTTT. It yields the protein CASSVGRGFGELFF.

This clone was seen more than once but under ten times. This rearrangement joins TRBV6-6 to TRBJ2-7; 10 bases are a match to TRBD1. Germline loops: CDR1 MNHNY, CDR2 SVGAGI (reference sequence). The CDR3 is 12 amino acids. J lost 2 bases, V lost 10 bases, and 2 bases had no gene match. CDR3 in DNA: TGTGCCACCGGGACAGGGGCCTACGAGCAGTACTTC. Translated: CATGTGAYEQYF.

This rearrangement joins TRBV11-3 to TRBJ2-1; 13 nucleotides agree with TRBD2. The V gene's germline CDR1 is SGHNT and CDR2 YENEEA. The V segment lost 1 base and the J segment 5 bases; nucleotides outside the gene matches: 5. CDR3 length equals 17 residues. DNA of the CDR3: TGTGCCAGCAGCTTAGTCCTACTAGCGGGAGGGGACAATGAGCAGTTCTTC. This encodes CASSLVLLAGGDNEQFF.